This TCR beta chain was documented in a study of cytomegalovirus exposure and HLA in healthy donors. General observations from the study: The study reported that TCR beta sequences accurately predicted HLA-A and HLA-B alleles in most subjects.

Primers included in the PCR were 60 Vbeta and 13 Jbeta primers. TCRdb's copy holds only in-frame clones and misses some; the assay was immunoSEQ multiplex PCR. Of about 88,000 clones listed, 80% to 90% are singletons. About this clone: Its antigen is currently unknown.

Germline V CDR1 and CDR2: GTSNPN, SVGIG (reference sequence). V lost 5 bases, J lost 1 base, and 8 bases lay in between. The CDR3 runs to 12 residues. The V gene is TRBV30, the J gene TRBJ1-1; possible D gene TRBD1, 5 bases. Sequencing input: PBMCs. The source of this sequence is a man aged 18 to 30 in good health and CMV-seronegative. The CDR3 bases are TGTGCCTGGGGACAATGGAACACTGAAGCTTTCTTT. Residues: CAWGQWNTEAFF.